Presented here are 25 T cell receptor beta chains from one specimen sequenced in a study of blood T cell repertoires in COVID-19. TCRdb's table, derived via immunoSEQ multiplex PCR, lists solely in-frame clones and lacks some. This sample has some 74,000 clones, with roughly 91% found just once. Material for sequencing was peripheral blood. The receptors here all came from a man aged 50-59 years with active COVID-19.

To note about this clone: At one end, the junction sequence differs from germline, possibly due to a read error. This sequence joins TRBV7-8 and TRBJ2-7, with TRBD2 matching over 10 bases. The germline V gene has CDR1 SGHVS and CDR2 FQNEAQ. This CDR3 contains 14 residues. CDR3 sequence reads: CASTLASGGYEQYF. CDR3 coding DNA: TGTGCCAGCACCTTAGCTAGCGGGGGATACGAGCAGTACTTC.

The CDR3 nucleotides read TGTGCCACCAGTGAGGCGGGACAGGGGGCTCGTGGTAAGACCCAGTACTTC. Its translation: CATSEAGQGARGKTQYF. The chain couples TRBV24-1 to TRBJ2-5; TRBD1 aligns across 12 bases. J lost 6 bases, V lost 4 bases, and 11 bases had no gene match. Germline CDR1 reads KGHDR; CDR2 reads SFDVKD. This CDR3 spans 17 amino acids.

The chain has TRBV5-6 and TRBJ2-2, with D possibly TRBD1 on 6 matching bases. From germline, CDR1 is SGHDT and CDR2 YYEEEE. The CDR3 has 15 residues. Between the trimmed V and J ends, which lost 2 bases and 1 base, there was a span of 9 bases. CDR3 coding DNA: TGTGCCAGCAGCTTATCCAGGGGGAACACCGGGGAGCTGTTTTTT. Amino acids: CASSLSRGNTGELFF.

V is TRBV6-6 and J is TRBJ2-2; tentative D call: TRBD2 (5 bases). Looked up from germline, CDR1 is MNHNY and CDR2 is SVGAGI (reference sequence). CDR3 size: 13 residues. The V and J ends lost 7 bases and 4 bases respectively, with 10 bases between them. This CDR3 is CASTNSGTGELFF. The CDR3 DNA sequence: TGTGCCAGCACAAACAGCGGCACCGGGGAGCTGTTTTTT.

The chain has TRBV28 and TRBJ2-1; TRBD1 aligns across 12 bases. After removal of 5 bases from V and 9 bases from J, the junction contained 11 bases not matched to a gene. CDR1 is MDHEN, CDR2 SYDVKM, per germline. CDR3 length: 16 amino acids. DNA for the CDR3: TGTGCCAGCAGTGCCCCATCCGGGACAGGGGGCGTTGAGCAGTTCTTC. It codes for CASSAPSGTGGVEQFF.

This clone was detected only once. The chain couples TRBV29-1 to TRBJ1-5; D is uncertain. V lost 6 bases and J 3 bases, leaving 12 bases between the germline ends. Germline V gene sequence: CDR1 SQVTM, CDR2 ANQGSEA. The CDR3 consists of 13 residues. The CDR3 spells CSVDAGFNQPQHF. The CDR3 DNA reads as TGCAGCGTAGATGCGGGGTTCAATCAGCCCCAGCATTTT.

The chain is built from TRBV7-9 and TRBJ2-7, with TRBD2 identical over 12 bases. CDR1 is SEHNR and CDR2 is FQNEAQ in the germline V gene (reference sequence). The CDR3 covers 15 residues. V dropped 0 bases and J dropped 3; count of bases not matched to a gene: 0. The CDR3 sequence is CASSLALAGGYEQYF. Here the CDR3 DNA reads TGTGCCAGCAGCTTAGCACTAGCGGGGGGCTACGAGCAGTACTTC. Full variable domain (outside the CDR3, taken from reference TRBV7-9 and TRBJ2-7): DTGVSQNPRHKITKRGQNVTFRCDPISEHNRLYWYRQTLGQGPEFLTYFQNEAQLEKSRLLSDRFSAERPKGSFSTLEIQRTEQGDSAMYLCASSLALAGGYEQYFGPGTRLTVT.

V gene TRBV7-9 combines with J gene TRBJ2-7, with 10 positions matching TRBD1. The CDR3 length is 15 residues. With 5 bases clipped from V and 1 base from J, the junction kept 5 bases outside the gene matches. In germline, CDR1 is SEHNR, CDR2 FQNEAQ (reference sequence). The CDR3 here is CASSRGTGVSYEQYF. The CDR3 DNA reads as TGTGCCAGCAGCCGGGGGACAGGGGTGTCCTACGAGCAGTACTTC.

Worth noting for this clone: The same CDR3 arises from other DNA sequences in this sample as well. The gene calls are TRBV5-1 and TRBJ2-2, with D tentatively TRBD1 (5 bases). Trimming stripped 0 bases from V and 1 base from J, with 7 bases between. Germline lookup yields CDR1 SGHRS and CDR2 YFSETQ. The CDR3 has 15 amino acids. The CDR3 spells CASSLGQGNTGELFF. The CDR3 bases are TGCGCCAGCAGCTTGGGGCAGGGGAACACCGGGGAGCTGTTTTTT.

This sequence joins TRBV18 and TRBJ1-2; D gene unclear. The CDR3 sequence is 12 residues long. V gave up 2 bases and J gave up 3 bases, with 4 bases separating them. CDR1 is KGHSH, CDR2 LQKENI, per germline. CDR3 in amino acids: CASSPTDYGYTF. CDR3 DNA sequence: TGTGCCAGCTCACCAACGGACTATGGCTACACCTTC.

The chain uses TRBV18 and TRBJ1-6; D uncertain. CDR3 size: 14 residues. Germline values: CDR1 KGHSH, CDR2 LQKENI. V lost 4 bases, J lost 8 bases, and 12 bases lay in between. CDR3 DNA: TGTGCCAGCTCACAGAGGGTCCCCCATTCACCCCTCCACTTT. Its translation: CASSQRVPHSPLHF.

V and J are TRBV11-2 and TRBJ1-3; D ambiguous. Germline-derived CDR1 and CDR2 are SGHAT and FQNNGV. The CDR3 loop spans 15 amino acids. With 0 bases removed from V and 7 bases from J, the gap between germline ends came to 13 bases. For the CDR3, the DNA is TGTGCCAGCAGCTTAGACCCCGGCGGGAGCAACACCATATATTTT. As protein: CASSLDPGGSNTIYF.

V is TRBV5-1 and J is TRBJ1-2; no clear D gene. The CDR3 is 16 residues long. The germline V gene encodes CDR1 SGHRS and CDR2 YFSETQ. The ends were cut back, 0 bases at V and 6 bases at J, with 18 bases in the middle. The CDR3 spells CASSLVGLTTLDGYTF. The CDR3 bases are TGCGCCAGCAGCTTGGTTGGCCTAACCACCCTAGATGGCTACACCTTC.

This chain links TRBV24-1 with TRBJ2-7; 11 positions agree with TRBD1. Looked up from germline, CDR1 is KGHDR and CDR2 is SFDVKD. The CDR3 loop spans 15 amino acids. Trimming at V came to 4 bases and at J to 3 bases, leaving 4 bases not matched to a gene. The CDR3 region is CATSDPGTGGYEQYF. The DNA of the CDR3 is TGTGCCACCAGTGACCCCGGGACAGGGGGCTACGAGCAGTACTTC.

The CDR3 region is CASSLQGVNQPQHF. For the CDR3, the DNA is TGCGCCAGCAGCTTGCAAGGGGTCAACCAGCCCCAGCATTTT. This chain connects TRBV5-1 to TRBJ1-5, with D perhaps TRBD1 (5 bases). CDR3 length: 14 amino acids. The V end lost 1 base, the J end lost 7 bases, and 12 bases lay between the germline ends. Germline loops: CDR1 SGHRS, CDR2 YFSETQ.

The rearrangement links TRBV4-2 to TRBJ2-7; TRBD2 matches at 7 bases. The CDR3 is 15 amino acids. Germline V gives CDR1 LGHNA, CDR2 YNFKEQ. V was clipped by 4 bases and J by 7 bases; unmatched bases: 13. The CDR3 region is CASSPTSARGWEQYF. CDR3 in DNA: TGTGCCAGCAGCCCTACTAGCGCGAGAGGATGGGAGCAGTACTTC.

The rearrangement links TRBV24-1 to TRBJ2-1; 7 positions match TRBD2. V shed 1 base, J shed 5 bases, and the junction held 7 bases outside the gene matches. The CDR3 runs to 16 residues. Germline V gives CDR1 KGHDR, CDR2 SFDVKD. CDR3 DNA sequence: TGTGCCACCAGTGATTTAGAGGGAGGGCCGGACAATGAGCAGTTCTTC. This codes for CATSDLEGGPDNEQFF.

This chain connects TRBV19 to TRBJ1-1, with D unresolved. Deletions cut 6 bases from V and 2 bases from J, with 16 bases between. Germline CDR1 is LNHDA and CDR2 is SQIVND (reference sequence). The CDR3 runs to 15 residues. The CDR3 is CASSLSGTVNTEAFF. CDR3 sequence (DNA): TGTGCCAGTAGCCTAAGCGGAACAGTAAACACTGAAGCTTTCTTT.

The CDR3 DNA sequence: TGCGCCAGCAGCTTGGTATCCGAGACCCAGTACTTC. Protein: CASSLVSETQYF. The chain uses TRBV5-1 and TRBJ2-5; D unresolved. Germline CDR1 and CDR2: SGHRS and YFSETQ. The CDR3 is made up of 12 amino acids. V lost 0 bases, J lost 5 bases, and 5 bases lay in between.

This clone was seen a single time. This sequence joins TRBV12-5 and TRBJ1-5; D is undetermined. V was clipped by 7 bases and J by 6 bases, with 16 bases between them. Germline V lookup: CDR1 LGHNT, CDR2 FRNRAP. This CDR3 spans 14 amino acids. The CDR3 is CASAPGWGGQPQHF. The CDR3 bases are TGTGCTAGTGCCCCAGGTTGGGGAGGTCAGCCCCAGCATTTT.

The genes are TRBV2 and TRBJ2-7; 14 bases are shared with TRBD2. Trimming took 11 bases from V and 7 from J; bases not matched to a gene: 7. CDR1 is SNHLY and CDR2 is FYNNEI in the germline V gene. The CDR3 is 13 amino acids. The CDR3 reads CASGLAGGGEQYF. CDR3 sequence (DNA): TGTGCCTCCGGACTAGCGGGGGGTGGAGAGCAGTACTTC.

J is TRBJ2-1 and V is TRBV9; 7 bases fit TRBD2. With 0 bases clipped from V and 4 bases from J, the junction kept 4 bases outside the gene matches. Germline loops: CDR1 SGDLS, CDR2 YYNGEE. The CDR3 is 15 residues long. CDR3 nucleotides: TGTGCCAGCAGCGTAGGAGCGGGGCAATACAATGAGCAGTTCTTC. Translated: CASSVGAGQYNEQFF.

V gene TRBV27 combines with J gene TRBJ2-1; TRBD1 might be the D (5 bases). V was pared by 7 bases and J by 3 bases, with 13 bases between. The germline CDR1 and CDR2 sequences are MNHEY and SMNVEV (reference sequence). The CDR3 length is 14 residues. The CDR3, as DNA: TGTGCCAGCAAATATAGAGACAGCTACAATGAGCAGTTCTTC. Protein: CASKYRDSYNEQFF.

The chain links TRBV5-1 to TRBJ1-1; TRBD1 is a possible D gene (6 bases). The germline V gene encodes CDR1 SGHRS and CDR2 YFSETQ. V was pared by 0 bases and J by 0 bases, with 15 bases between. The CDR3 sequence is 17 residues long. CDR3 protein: CASSLEGVDPMNTEAFF. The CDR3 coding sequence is TGCGCCAGCAGCTTGGAGGGGGTTGATCCCATGAACACTGAAGCTTTCTTT.

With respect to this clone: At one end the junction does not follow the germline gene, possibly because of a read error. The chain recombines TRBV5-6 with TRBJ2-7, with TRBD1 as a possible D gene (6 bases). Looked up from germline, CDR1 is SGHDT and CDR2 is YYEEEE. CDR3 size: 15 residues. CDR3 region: CASSYSGAPSSEQYF. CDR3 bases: TGTGCCAGCAGCTATTCAGGGGCGCCCTCCTCCGAGCAGTACTTC. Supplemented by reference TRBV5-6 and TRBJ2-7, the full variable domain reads DAGVTQSPTHLIKTRGQQVTLRCSPKSGHDTVSWYQQALGQGPQFIFQYYEEEERQRGNFPDRFSGHQFPNYSSELNVNALLLGDSALYLCASSYSGAPSSEQYFGPGTRLTVT.